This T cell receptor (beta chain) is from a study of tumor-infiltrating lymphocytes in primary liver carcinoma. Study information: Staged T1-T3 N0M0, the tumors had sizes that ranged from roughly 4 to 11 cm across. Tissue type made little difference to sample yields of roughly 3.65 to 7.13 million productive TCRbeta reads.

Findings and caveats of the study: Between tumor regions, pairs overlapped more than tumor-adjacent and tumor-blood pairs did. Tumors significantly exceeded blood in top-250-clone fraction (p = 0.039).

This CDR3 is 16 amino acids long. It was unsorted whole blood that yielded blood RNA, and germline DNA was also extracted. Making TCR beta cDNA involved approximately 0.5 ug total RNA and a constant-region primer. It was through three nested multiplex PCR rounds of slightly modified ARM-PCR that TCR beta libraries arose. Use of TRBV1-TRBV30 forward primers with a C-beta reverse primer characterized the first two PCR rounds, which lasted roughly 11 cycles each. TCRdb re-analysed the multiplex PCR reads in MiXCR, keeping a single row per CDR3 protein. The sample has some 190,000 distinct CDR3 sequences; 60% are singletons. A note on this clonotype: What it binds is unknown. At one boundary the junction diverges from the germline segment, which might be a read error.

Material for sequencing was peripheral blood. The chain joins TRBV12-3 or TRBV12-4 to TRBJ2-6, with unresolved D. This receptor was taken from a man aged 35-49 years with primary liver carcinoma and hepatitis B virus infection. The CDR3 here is CGSKGNTRSGANVLTF. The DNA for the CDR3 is TGTGGCAGCAAGGGAAATACCCGCTCTGGGGCCAACGTCCTGACTTTC.